This T cell receptor (beta chain) was documented in a study of cytomegalovirus exposure and HLA in healthy donors. Study findings and constraints: What TCR beta sequences reportedly achieved was accurate prediction of HLA-A and HLA-B alleles in most subjects. The study found most TCR sequences rare, yet found some public TCRs in many donors. Excluded: some indistinguishable V segments such as TRBV6-2 and TRBV6-3.

Primers for the PCR totalled 60 Vbeta and 13 Jbeta. Sequenced by immunoSEQ multiplex PCR; TCRdb stores in-frame clones only, minus some. The sample has under 200,000 clones, about 72% seen once. For this clone: Its antigen remains unknown.

It was healthy bone marrow donors who served as donors. The germline V gene has CDR1 SGHTA and CDR2 FQGNSA. V was shortened by 2 bases and J by 6 bases, with 8 bases between the two germline ends. The CDR3 totals 13 residues. The origin of this receptor is a man aged 50-59 years in good health and CMV-seropositive. J is TRBJ1-5 and V is TRBV7-2, with D tentatively TRBD1 (5 bases). The sequenced sample consisted of PBMCs. In nucleotides, the CDR3 is TGTGCCAGCAGCTTACAGGGATCTCAGCCCCAGCATTTT. Protein sequence: CASSLQGSQPQHF.